This TCR beta chain was observed in a study of blood T cell repertoires in COVID-19. Whole-study context: Collection of acute and convalescent COVID-19 samples took place in the United States, Italy and Spain. The cDNA or gDNA used as material had been derived from T cells, B-cell-depleted T cells, or PBMCs.

This CDR3 spans 14 amino acids. Germline lookup yields CDR1 MNHNY and CDR2 SVGAGI (reference sequence). Trimming took 0 bases from V and 6 from J, leaving 11 bases between them. Method: immunoSEQ multiplex PCR; TCRdb's copy keeps in-frame clones and lacks some. The sample shows about 440,000 clones, approximately 90% of them seen only once. The chain uses TRBV6-6 and TRBJ2-5; D is perhaps TRBD1 (6 bases). Sequencing used peripheral blood. The receptor was derived from a woman aged 25 to 39 with acute or convalescent COVID-19. The CDR3 reads CASSYSPGEKTQYF. As DNA, the CDR3 is TGTGCCAGCAGTTACTCGCCAGGGGAAAAGACCCAGTACTTC.